The 21 T cell receptor beta chains listed next were all sequenced from one sample in a study of cytomegalovirus exposure and HLA in healthy donors. The PCR contained 60 Vbeta and 13 Jbeta primers. Method: immunoSEQ multiplex PCR; TCRdb's copy keeps in-frame clones and lacks some. The sample records 150,000 to 200,000 clones, roughly four fifths being singletons. The sample consisted of PBMCs. These TCRs come from a woman aged 25 to 39 in good health and CMV-seropositive.

The rearrangement uses TRBV10-3 and TRBJ1-1, with D tentatively TRBD1 (6 bases). Trimming shortened V by 10 bases and J by 0 bases, and 12 bases separated the two germline ends. Germline lookup yields CDR1 ENHRY and CDR2 SYGVKD. The CDR3 extends over 13 amino acids. DNA for the CDR3: TGTGCCACTCAGGACAGTTTGAACACTGAAGCTTTCTTT. Its protein product is CATQDSLNTEAFF.

This chain links TRBV19 with TRBJ1-5; no reliable D call. The V and J ends lost 3 bases and 6 bases respectively, with 21 bases between them. The germline CDR1 and CDR2 sequences are LNHDA and SQIVND (reference sequence). The CDR3 has 17 amino acids. The CDR3 here is CASSILPQTLMGQPQHF. The CDR3 DNA is TGTGCCAGTAGTATCCTACCCCAGACATTAATGGGTCAGCCCCAGCATTTT.

The CDR3 region is CASAPGQGYNEQFF. DNA for the CDR3: TGCGCCAGCGCTCCGGGACAGGGGTACAATGAGCAGTTCTTC. This chain joins TRBV10-1 and TRBJ2-1; 10 bases line up with TRBD1. CDR1 and CDR2 from the germline V gene are WNHNN and SYGVQD (reference sequence). The ends lost 8 bases at V and 4 bases at J; junction bases unmatched: 5. The CDR3 has 14 residues.

This clone was detected a few times. The chain combines TRBV9 with TRBJ2-1; TRBD2 matches at 10 bases. The CDR3 has 14 amino acids. From germline, CDR1 is SGDLS and CDR2 YYNGEE. Germline trimming cut 2 bases from V and 10 bases from J; bases unmatched to any gene: 6. CDR3: CASSVSSGSWEQFF. The CDR3 nucleotides read TGTGCCAGCAGCGTGTCTAGCGGGAGTTGGGAGCAGTTCTTC.

The chain recombines TRBV6-1 with TRBJ2-5, with D unresolved. The J call may not be correct, given that the DNA end is closer to TRBJ2-7. This CDR3 is 16 amino acids long. CDR1 is MNHNS and CDR2 is SASEGT in the germline V gene. This CDR3 reads CASSEEPSVSSYEQYF. The CDR3 DNA follows: TGTGCCAGCAGTGAAGAACCCAGCGTGAGCTCCTACGAGCAGTACTTC.

This chain uses TRBV5-4 with TRBJ1-1; 9 bases match TRBD1. J lost 0 bases, V lost 0 bases, and 12 bases had no gene match. Germline V gene sequence: CDR1 SGHNT, CDR2 YYREEE (reference sequence). The CDR3 spans 19 residues. As DNA, the CDR3 is TGTGCCAGCAGCTTGGCTAAGAGGGGGACAGGGCCCATGAACACTGAAGCTTTCTTT. Amino acids: CASSLAKRGTGPMNTEAFF.

This chain joins TRBV4-1 and TRBJ1-1; maybe TRBD1 (6 bases). V lost 0 bases to trimming and J lost 2 bases, with 10 bases between them. Germline V lookup: CDR1 MGHRA, CDR2 YSYEKL. The CDR3 extends over 15 amino acids. In DNA, the CDR3 is TGCGCCAGCAGCCAAGATACAGGGTCTAACACTGAAGCTTTCTTT. Amino acids: CASSQDTGSNTEAFF.

The V gene is TRBV6-1, the J gene TRBJ1-5; D call uncertain. The CDR3 covers 15 residues. Germline V CDR1 and CDR2: MNHNS, SASEGT. With 7 bases removed from V and 2 bases from J, the gap between germline ends came to 15 bases. Here the CDR3 reads CASTHEGLGNQPQHF. The CDR3 DNA reads TGTGCCAGCACCCATGAGGGTCTGGGCAATCAGCCCCAGCATTTT.

The chain combines TRBV30 with TRBJ2-7; 7 bases agree with TRBD2. Trimming took 5 bases from V and 5 from J; bases not matched to a gene: 21. The V gene's germline CDR1 is GTSNPN and CDR2 SVGIG (reference sequence). The CDR3 extends over 17 amino acids. The CDR3 nucleotides read TGTGCCTGGGGCAAAACAGCGGGACGGACGAATTCTCACGAGCAGTACTTC. Translating it yields CAWGKTAGRTNSHEQYF.

This rearrangement joins TRBV30 to TRBJ1-5, with D hard to call. Between the trimmed V and J ends, which lost 0 bases and 4 bases, there was a span of 7 bases. The CDR3 has 13 amino acids. Germline assignment: CDR1 GTSNPN and CDR2 SVGIG (reference sequence). The CDR3 spells CAWSVRENQPQHF. The DNA for the CDR3 is TGTGCCTGGAGTGTACGCGAAAATCAGCCCCAGCATTTT.

The chain employs TRBV5-1 and TRBJ2-7; 7 nucleotides align to TRBD1. V trimming: 4 bases; J trimming: 6 bases; junction bases outside the gene matches: 13. Germline assignment: CDR1 SGHRS and CDR2 YFSETQ. The CDR3 is 15 amino acids. The CDR3 is CASSTGQADGVEQYF. CDR3 DNA: TGCGCCAGCAGCACTGGACAGGCGGACGGCGTCGAGCAGTACTTC.

This clone was observed a handful of times. V and J are TRBV25-1 and TRBJ1-2; D remains ambiguous. The CDR3 has 13 amino acids. V shed 2 bases and J shed 11 bases, with 15 bases lying between them. Germline V CDR1 and CDR2: MGHDK, SYGVNS. In nucleotides, the CDR3 is TGTGCCAGCAGTGAAAGCCTGGTGAACGGGTACACCTTC. This sequence encodes CASSESLVNGYTF.

The sample holds a few counts of this clone. The rearrangement links TRBV19 to TRBJ2-7, with 8 bases identical to TRBD1. From germline, CDR1 is LNHDA and CDR2 SQIVND (reference sequence). The CDR3 runs to 14 residues. With 4 bases clipped from V and 4 bases from J, the junction kept 6 bases outside the gene matches. The CDR3 DNA reads TGTGCCAGTAGTAGAACCGGGACAGGTTACGAGCAGTACTTC. Translating it yields CASSRTGTGYEQYF.

V is TRBV2 and J is TRBJ2-2; 12 nucleotides agree with TRBD2. The trim removed 10 bases at V and 7 bases at J, leaving 7 bases unmatched. The CDR3 extends over 14 amino acids. Germline assignment: CDR1 SNHLY and CDR2 FYNNEI. The chain's CDR3 is CAKSSGGAGGELFF. CDR3 coding DNA: TGTGCCAAATCTAGCGGGGGGGCAGGCGGGGAGCTGTTTTTT.

V gene TRBV21-1 combines with J gene TRBJ1-2; the table's D gene call, TRBD1, was not cross checked with the DNA. TRBV21-1 is classified as a pseudogene. The CDR3 spans 14 residues. CDR3 DNA sequence: TGTGCCAGCAGCAAATTAGGCAGGAACTATGGCTACACCTTC. This encodes CASSKLGRNYGYTF.

The chain is built from TRBV5-4 and TRBJ1-4; TRBD1 agrees at 7 bases. Germline V CDR1 and CDR2: SGHNT, YYREEE (reference sequence). Unmatched junction bases numbered 3, after V lost 0 bases and J lost 7 bases. The CDR3 sequence is 14 residues long. The CDR3 loop is CASSLGQGREKLFF. DNA for the CDR3: TGTGCCAGCAGCTTGGGACAGGGACGTGAAAAACTGTTTTTT. Drawing the rest from reference TRBV5-4 and TRBJ1-4, the complete variable domain is ETGVTQSPTHLIKTRGQQVTLRCSSQSGHNTVSWYQQALGQGPQFIFQYYREEENGRGNFPPRFSGLQFPNYSSELNVNALELDDSALYLCASSLGQGREKLFFGSGTQLSVL.

CDR3 DNA sequence: TGCGCCAGCAGCCAAGAAGATTACCCGGGACAGGGGCAGACCTATGGCTACACCTTC. Amino acids: CASSQEDYPGQGQTYGYTF. The chain employs TRBV4-3 and TRBJ1-2, with TRBD1 matching 10 bases. The V gene end was trimmed by 0 bases and the J gene end by 4 bases; junction bases not matched to a gene: 14. This CDR3 is built from 19 residues. Germline CDR1 is LGHNA and CDR2 is YSLEER.

The V gene is TRBV5-4, the J gene TRBJ2-2; perhaps TRBD2 as D (6 bases). Germline CDR1 and CDR2: SGHNT and YYREEE (reference sequence). V gave up 7 bases and J gave up 5 bases, with 18 bases separating them. CDR3 size: 15 residues. CDR3 in amino acids: CASSSSGGETGELFF. CDR3 DNA sequence: TGTGCCAGCTCGTCGTCTGGCGGGGAAACCGGGGAGCTGTTTTTT.

The rearrangement links TRBV2 to TRBJ1-2; the D gene is possibly TRBD1 (5 bases). Germline V gene sequence: CDR1 SNHLY, CDR2 FYNNEI. V was shortened by 3 bases and J by 8 bases, with 10 bases between the two germline ends. The CDR3 is 12 amino acids. The CDR3 loop reads CASSESGRGYTF. CDR3 coding DNA: TGTGCCAGCAGTGAGTCAGGGCGGGGCTACACCTTC.

The rearrangement joins TRBV28 to TRBJ2-7; maybe TRBD1 (5 bases). The V gene's germline CDR1 is MDHEN and CDR2 SYDVKM. This CDR3 has 12 amino acids. The ends were cut back, 8 bases at V and 0 bases at J, with 8 bases in the middle. The CDR3 reads CASGAYSYEQYF. The CDR3 DNA follows: TGTGCCAGCGGGGCCTACTCCTACGAGCAGTACTTC.

This chain links TRBV2 with TRBJ2-1; D is unresolved. The CDR3 loop spans 11 amino acids. The V gene lost 5 bases and the J gene lost 4 bases, with 3 bases spanning the gap. The germline V gene has CDR1 SNHLY and CDR2 FYNNEI. The DNA of the CDR3 is TGTGCCAGCAGTACATACAATGAGCAGTTCTTC. This translates into CASSTYNEQFF.